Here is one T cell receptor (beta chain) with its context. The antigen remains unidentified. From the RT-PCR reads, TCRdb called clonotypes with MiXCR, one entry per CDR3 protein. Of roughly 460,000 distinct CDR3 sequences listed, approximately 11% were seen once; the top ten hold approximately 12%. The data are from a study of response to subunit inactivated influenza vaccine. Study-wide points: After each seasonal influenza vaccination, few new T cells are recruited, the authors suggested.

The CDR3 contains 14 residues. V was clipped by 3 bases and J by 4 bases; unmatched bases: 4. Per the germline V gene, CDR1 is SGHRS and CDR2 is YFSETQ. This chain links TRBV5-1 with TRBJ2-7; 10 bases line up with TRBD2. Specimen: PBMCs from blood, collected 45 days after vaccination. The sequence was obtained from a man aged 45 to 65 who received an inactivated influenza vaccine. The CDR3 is CASSSSGSGYEQYF. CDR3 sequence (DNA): TGCGCCAGCAGCTCTAGCGGGAGCGGTTACGAGCAGTACTTC.